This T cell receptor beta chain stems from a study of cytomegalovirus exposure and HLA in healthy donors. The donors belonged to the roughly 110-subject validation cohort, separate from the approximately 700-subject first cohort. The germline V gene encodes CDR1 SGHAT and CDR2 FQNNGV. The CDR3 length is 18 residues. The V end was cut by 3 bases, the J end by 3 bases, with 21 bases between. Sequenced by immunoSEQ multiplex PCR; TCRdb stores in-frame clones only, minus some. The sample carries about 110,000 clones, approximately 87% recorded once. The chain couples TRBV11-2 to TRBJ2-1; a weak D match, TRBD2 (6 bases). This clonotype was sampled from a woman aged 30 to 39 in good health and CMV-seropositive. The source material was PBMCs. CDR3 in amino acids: CASSFRVYPMGGYNEQFF. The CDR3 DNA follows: TGTGCCAGCAGCTTTCGGGTCTACCCTATGGGGGGCTACAATGAGCAGTTCTTC.